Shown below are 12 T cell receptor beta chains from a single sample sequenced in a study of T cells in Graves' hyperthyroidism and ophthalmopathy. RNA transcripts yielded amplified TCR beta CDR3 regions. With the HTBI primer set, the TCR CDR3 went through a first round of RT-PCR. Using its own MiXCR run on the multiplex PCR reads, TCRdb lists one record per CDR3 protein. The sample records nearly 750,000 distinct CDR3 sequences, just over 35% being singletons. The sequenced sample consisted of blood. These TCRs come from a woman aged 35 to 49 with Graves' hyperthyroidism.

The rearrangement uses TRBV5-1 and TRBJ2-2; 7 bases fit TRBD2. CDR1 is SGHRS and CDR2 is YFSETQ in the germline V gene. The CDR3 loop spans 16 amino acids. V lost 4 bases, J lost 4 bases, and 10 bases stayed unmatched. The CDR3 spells CASSQDGGEPTGELFF. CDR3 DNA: TGCGCCAGCAGCCAAGATGGGGGGGAACCCACCGGGGAGCTGTTTTTT. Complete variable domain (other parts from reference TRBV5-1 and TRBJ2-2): KAGVTQTPRYLIKTRGQQVTLSCSPISGHRSVSWYQQTPGQGLQFLFEYFSETQRNKGNFPGRFSGRQFSNSRSEMNVSTLELGDSALYLCASSQDGGEPTGELFFGEGSRLTVL.

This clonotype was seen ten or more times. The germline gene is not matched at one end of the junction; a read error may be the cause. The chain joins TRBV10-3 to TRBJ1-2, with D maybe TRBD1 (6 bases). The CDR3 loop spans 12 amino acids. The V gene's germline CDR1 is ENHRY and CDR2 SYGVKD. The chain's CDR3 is CASSGQGTLYTF. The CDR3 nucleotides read TGTGCCAGCAGTGGGCAGGGGACGTTGTACACCTTC.

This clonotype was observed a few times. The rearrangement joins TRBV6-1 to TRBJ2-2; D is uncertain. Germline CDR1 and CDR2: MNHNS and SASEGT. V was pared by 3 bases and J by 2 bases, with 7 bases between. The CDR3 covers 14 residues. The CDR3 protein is CASSEGSNTGELFF. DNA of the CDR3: TGTGCCAGCAGTGAGGGATCCAACACCGGGGAGCTGTTTTTT.

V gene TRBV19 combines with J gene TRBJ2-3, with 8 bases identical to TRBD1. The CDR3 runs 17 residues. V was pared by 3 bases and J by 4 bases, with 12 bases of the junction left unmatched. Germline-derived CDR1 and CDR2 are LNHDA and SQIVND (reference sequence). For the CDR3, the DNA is TGTGCCAGTAGTATTATATGGACAGGGCGGGACGCAGATACGCAGTATTTT. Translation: CASSIIWTGRDADTQYF.

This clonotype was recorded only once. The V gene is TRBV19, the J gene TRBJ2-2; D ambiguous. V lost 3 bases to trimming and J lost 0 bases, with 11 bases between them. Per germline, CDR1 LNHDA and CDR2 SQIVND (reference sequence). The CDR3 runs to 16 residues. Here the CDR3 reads CASSIGANSNTGELFF. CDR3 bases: TGTGCCAGTAGTATTGGTGCTAACTCGAACACCGGGGAGCTGTTTTTT.

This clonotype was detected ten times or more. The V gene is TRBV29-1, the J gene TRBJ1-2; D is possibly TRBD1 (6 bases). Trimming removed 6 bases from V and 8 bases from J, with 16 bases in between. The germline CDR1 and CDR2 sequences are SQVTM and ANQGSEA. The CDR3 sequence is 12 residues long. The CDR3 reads CSVETGWDGYTF. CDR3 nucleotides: TGCAGCGTCGAAACAGGGTGGGACGGCTACACCTTC.

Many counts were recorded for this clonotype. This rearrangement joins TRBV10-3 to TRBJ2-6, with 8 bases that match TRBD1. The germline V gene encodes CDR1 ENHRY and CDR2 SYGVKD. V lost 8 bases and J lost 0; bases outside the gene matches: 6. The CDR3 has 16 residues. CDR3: CAIGDRTISGANVLTF. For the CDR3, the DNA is TGTGCCATCGGGGACAGGACAATCTCTGGGGCCAACGTCCTGACTTTC.

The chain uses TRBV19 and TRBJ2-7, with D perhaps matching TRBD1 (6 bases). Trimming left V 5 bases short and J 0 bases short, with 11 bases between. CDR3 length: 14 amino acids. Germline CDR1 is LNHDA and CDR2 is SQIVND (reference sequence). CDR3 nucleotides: TGTGCCAGTAGTTCGCCAGGGGTCTCCTACGAGCAGTACTTC. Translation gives CASSSPGVSYEQYF.

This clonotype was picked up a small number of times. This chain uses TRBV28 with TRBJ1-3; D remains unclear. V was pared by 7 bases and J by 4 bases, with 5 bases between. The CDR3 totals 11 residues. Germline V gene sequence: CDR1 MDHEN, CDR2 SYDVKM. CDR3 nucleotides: TGTGCCAGCACTCGGGGAAACACCATATATTTT. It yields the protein CASTRGNTIYF.

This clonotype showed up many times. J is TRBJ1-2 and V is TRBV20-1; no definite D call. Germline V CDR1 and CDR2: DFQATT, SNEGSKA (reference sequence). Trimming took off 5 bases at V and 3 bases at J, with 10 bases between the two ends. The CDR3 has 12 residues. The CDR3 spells CSADTEDYGYTF. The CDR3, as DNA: TGCAGTGCTGACACAGAAGACTATGGCTACACCTTC.

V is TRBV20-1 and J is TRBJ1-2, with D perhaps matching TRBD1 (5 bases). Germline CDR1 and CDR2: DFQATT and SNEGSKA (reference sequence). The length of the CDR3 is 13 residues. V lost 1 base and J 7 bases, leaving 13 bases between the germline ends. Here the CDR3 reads CSARGGGESGYTF. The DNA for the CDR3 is TGCAGTGCTAGAGGCGGGGGTGAGAGTGGCTACACCTTC.

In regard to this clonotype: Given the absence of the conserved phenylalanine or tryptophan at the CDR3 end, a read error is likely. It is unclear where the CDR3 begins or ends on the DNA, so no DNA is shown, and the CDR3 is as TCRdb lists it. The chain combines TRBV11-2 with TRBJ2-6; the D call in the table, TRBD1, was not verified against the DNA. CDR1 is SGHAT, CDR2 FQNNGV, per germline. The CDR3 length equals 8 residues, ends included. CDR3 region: CASSPQRD.